The 17 T cell receptor beta chains reported below all come from one sample, sequenced in a study of Graves' ophthalmopathy and Graves' hyperthyroidism. Amplification targeted the TCR beta CDR3 regions, with RNA transcripts as the source material. HTBI-primed RT-PCR formed the first round, and a multiplex PCR formed the second. TCRdb called the multiplex PCR reads again in MiXCR, with one record for every CDR3 protein. The sample lists 400,000 or so distinct CDR3 sequences; 15% to 17% were seen once. Material for sequencing was peripheral blood. These receptors were taken from a woman aged 18-29 years with stable Graves' hyperthyroidism.

Details on this clonotype: One end of the junction is discordant with germline, which a read error may explain. The genes are TRBV6-2 or TRBV6-3 and TRBJ2-5; D unclear. The germline CDR1 and CDR2 sequences are MNHEY and SVGEGT. This CDR3 comprises 12 residues. The CDR3 DNA reads TGTGCTAGCATGGTCAGCAAAGAGACCCAGTACTTC. This sequence encodes CASMVSKETQYF.

The table lists this clonotype with many counts. The V gene is TRBV2, the J gene TRBJ1-1; TRBD1 is a possible D gene (5 bases). The CDR3 extends over 15 amino acids. The V and J ends lost 7 bases and 1 base respectively, with 16 bases between them. Germline V gene sequence: CDR1 SNHLY, CDR2 FYNNEI. The CDR3 DNA reads TGTGCCAGCACCGTCCAGGGCGTCTGGAACACTGAAGCTTTCTTT. Translation: CASTVQGVWNTEAFF. Filled out from reference TRBV2 and TRBJ1-1, the complete variable domain reads EPEVTQTPSHQVTQMGQEVILRCVPISNHLYFYWYRQILGQKVEFLVSFYNNEISEKSEIFDDQFSVERPDGSNFTLKIRSTKLEDSAMYFCASTVQGVWNTEAFFGQGTRLTVV.

There are many counts of this clonotype. The J gene is TRBJ2-7, the V gene TRBV13; possibly TRBD1 for D (5 bases). Germline CDR1 PRHDT, CDR2 FYEKMQ (reference sequence). Trimming removed 2 bases at V and 4 bases at J, with 9 bases between. CDR3 length: 13 residues. CDR3 region: CASSLRQRYEQYF. The DNA for the CDR3 is TGTGCCAGCAGCTTAAGACAGAGATACGAGCAGTACTTC.

Points on this clonotype: The final CDR3 position lacks the conserved phenylalanine or tryptophan, pointing to a likely read error. It is unclear where the CDR3 begins or ends on the DNA, so no DNA is shown, and the CDR3 is as TCRdb lists it. The chain joins TRBV25-1 to TRBJ1-1; the tabulated D call, TRBD1, remains unverified against the DNA. A total of 14 residues make up the CDR3, ends included. Germline V gene sequence: CDR1 MGHDK, CDR2 SYGVNS. CDR3 in amino acids: CASSIHRSSTEACL.

This clonotype was recorded many times. The chain links TRBV24-1 to TRBJ1-2, with TRBD1 as a possible D gene (5 bases). Germline V gene lookup returns CDR1 KGHDR and CDR2 SFDVKD. V lost 3 bases and J 4 bases, leaving 11 bases between the germline ends. The CDR3 spans 14 residues. The CDR3 spells CATSDHGAAYGYTF. CDR3 sequence (DNA): TGTGCCACCAGTGATCATGGGGCGGCCTATGGCTACACCTTC.

In this sample, this clonotype turned up many times. The chain couples TRBV11-3 to TRBJ2-5; D possibly corresponds to TRBD1 (6 bases). This CDR3 is built from 16 residues. Germline assignment: CDR1 SGHNT and CDR2 YENEEA. The V end was cut by 3 bases, the J end by 1 base, with 15 bases between. CDR3 in amino acids: CASSFKLGQSQETQYF. CDR3 bases: TGTGCCAGCAGCTTTAAACTGGGACAAAGCCAAGAGACCCAGTACTTC.

This clonotype has ten or more counts. The chain joins TRBV19 to TRBJ2-5, with 9 nucleotides matching TRBD1. Germline-derived CDR1 and CDR2 are LNHDA and SQIVND (reference sequence). The trim removed 0 bases at V and 7 bases at J, leaving 9 bases unmatched. This CDR3 has 16 amino acids. The CDR3 DNA sequence: TGTGCCAGTAGTATAGAAGGGAACAGGGGGCTTGGGACCCAGTACTTC. Its translation is CASSIEGNRGLGTQYF.

This clonotype has ten or more counts. V is TRBV5-1 and J is TRBJ1-1, with 8 bases matching TRBD1. Trimming cost V 4 bases and J 0 bases; bases outside gene matches: 5. The CDR3 sequence is 15 residues long. The germline V gene has CDR1 SGHRS and CDR2 YFSETQ. CDR3 residues: CASSEGTGMNTEAFF. The DNA of the CDR3 is TGCGCCAGCAGCGAAGGGACAGGTATGAACACTGAAGCTTTCTTT.

This clonotype was seen more than once but under ten times. The chain is built from TRBV3-1 and TRBJ2-7, with D possibly TRBD1 on 6 matching bases. The CDR3 loop spans 15 amino acids. The V gene lost 11 bases and the J gene lost 5 bases, with 25 bases spanning the gap. Per the germline V gene, CDR1 is LGHDT and CDR2 is YNNKEL (reference sequence). The chain's CDR3 is CAPPPKQGTLHEQYF. In DNA form, the CDR3 reads TGTGCCCCACCTCCAAAACAGGGAACCCTCCACGAGCAGTACTTC.

This clonotype was recorded at least ten times. The chain has TRBV19 and TRBJ1-5; D not certain. This CDR3 comprises 11 residues. V was trimmed by 3 bases and J by 4 bases, leaving 1 base between them. The V gene's germline CDR1 is LNHDA and CDR2 SQIVND (reference sequence). CDR3 nucleotide sequence: TGTGCCAGTAGTATGAATCAGCCCCAGCATTTT. This gives the protein CASSMNQPQHF.

This clonotype was seen ten or more times. The gene calls are TRBV9 and TRBJ1-2; a weak D match, TRBD1 (5 bases). V lost 2 bases and J lost 6, with 17 bases in between. The CDR3 has 15 residues. Per the germline V gene, CDR1 is SGDLS and CDR2 is YYNGEE. The DNA of the CDR3 is TGTGCCAGCAGCGTTGGAACAGGAGGATGGGATGGCTACACCTTC. Amino acids: CASSVGTGGWDGYTF.

This clonotype was recorded at least ten times. The DNA of the CDR3 is TGTGCCAGCAGTTTGAGGGCCGGATCCGGCACTGAAGCTTTCTTT. Its translation is CASSLRAGSGTEAFF. The V gene is TRBV27, the J gene TRBJ1-1; D uncertain. The V gene lost 3 bases and the J gene lost 4 bases, with 15 bases spanning the gap. The CDR3 loop spans 15 amino acids. Germline V gives CDR1 MNHEY, CDR2 SMNVEV (reference sequence).

Ten or more counts support this clonotype. This rearrangement joins TRBV6-5 to TRBJ1-3, with D possibly being TRBD1 (5 bases). This CDR3 is built from 15 residues. The germline V gene encodes CDR1 MNHEY and CDR2 SVGAGI. V lost 2 bases, J lost 3 bases, and 11 bases lay in between. CDR3 amino acids: CASSYVGGIGNTIYF. For the CDR3, the DNA is TGTGCCAGCAGTTACGTCGGGGGGATTGGAAACACCATATATTTT.

This clonotype was detected a few times. The chain has TRBV14 and TRBJ2-2; no clear D gene. Per the germline V gene, CDR1 is SGHDN and CDR2 is FVKESK. Trimming removed 2 bases from V and 3 bases from J, with 7 bases in between. The CDR3 is 14 residues long. CDR3 sequence reads: CASSQYWYTGELFF. CDR3 DNA: TGTGCCAGCAGCCAATATTGGTACACCGGGGAGCTGTTTTTT.

This clonotype was seen many times. This chain joins TRBV13 and TRBJ1-6; no clear D gene. Germline values: CDR1 PRHDT, CDR2 FYEKMQ (reference sequence). V lost 3 bases, J lost 9 bases, and 9 bases lay in between. The CDR3 is made up of 13 amino acids. The CDR3 loop is CASSFQEGSPLHF. CDR3 nucleotide sequence: TGTGCCAGCAGCTTTCAGGAGGGTTCACCCCTCCACTTT.

In its sample, this clonotype was seen many times. This chain uses TRBV29-1 with TRBJ1-1; D ambiguous. CDR1 is SQVTM, CDR2 ANQGSEA, per germline. Trimming left V 2 bases short and J 6 bases short, with 10 bases between. The CDR3 has 12 amino acids. The chain's CDR3 is CSVERVLAEAFF. In DNA form, the CDR3 reads TGCAGCGTTGAAAGGGTTCTGGCTGAAGCTTTCTTT. Full variable domain (remainder filled in from reference TRBV29-1 and TRBJ1-1): SAVISQKPSRDICQRGTSLTIQCQVDSQVTMMFWYRQQPGQSLTLIATANQGSEATYESGFVIDKFPISRPNLTFSTLTVSNMSPEDSSIYLCSVERVLAEAFFGQGTRLTVV.

The V gene is TRBV11-2, the J gene TRBJ2-3; 9 bases are a match to TRBD1. The V segment lost 1 base and the J segment 4 bases; nucleotides outside the gene matches: 3. The CDR3 length is 15 residues. Germline assignment: CDR1 SGHAT and CDR2 FQNNGV. CDR3 nucleotide sequence: TGTGCCAGCAGCTTAGGACAGGGGGGAGCAGATACGCAGTATTTT. Protein product: CASSLGQGGADTQYF.